This TCR beta chain was captured by sequencing in a study of shared clonotypes between healthy human individuals (dated by TCRdb to 2019 to 2021). Study-level background: A couple of women and three men aged 18 to 49 years were included in the cohort. Per donor, three plates each were used for CD4 naive and CD4 memory, two for CD8 naive, and one for CD8 memory. To estimate repertoire size and how much clonotype sharing occurs between individuals, the study deeply sequenced the blood TCR repertoires of five healthy adults. Different laboratories and diverse techniques were used to prepare libraries and sequence TCR repertoires, to increase sequencing depth and limit assay-specific biases. Leukapheresis yielded between about 0.85 and 10 billion PBMCs per donor.

About this clone: The clone's antigen remains unknown. Base qualities are not recorded, but no much larger clone differs from it by a single base.

Findings and caveats that apply to the study as a whole: Sampling was restricted to blood, and TCR repertoires in tissues likely differ from the TCR repertoires found in blood. Compared with non-shared clonotypes, clonotypes shared by all four sorted-subset donors had higher generation probabilities. Larger estimated clonotype richness was generally found for naive subsets than for memory subsets. Because the study included a small number of donors, the genetic and exposure-history diversity represented was limited. Even with the large sequencing depth, rarefaction of the sorted-subset datasets indicated that sequencing was incomplete. About 5% of naive CD4, roughly 3.6% of naive CD8, about 2.1% of memory CD4, and 0.4% of memory CD8 clonotypes were shared across four donors. Pairwise subsampling indicated that sequencing depth was expected to affect the degree of clonotype sharing among donors.

The CDR3 runs 16 amino acids, cysteine and phenylalanine included. The retained sequence is limited to the CDR3, 48 bases, with the frame set at the first base. At the junction V is shortened by 2 bases and J by 5 bases, with 18 bases in between. The germline V gene (reference sequence) specifies SEHNR as CDR1 and FQNEAQ as CDR2. TCR CDR3 regions were amplified from genomic DNA by multiplex PCR using the deep immunoSEQ assay. Extracted genomic DNA from each cell subset was distributed evenly across all wells of several immunoSEQ 96-well plates, and each plate was treated as a replicate. For sorted subsets, approximately 200 ng of genomic DNA, equivalent to around 30,000 T cell genomes, went into each replicate PCR. Purified libraries were quantified with a Qubit 3.0 fluorometer, sized on a Bioanalyzer 2100, and re-quantified with the KAPA Library Quantification kit. A separate single-read 150-cycle Illumina NextSeq 550 flow cell was used to sequence each immunoSEQ 96-well plate. Concerning the study's data processing: Because the immunoSEQ output held only junctional sequences and lacked quality scores, the filtering could not match the filtering applied to full-length reads. To assign V/J genes and CDR3, sequences were annotated against IMGT germline references using PyIR, a Python wrapper for IgBLAST v1.9. Any read was removed if the V/J assignment was weak (E-value above 1e-6), the CDR3 was missing, or the read contained stop codons, out-of-frame junctions, or ambiguous translated residues. V3J clonotypes were defined as sequences sharing an identical inferred V gene, J gene, and CDR3 amino acid sequence. To compute the percentage overlap between repertoires, the number of shared unique clonotypes was divided by the size of the smaller repertoire. Richness of each repertoire was evaluated using RTK rarefaction, the Chao1 estimator, and Recon v2.1 estimates of unobserved clonotypes. For all TCRbeta clonotypes obtained by the gDNA method from several donors, generation probabilities were computed with OLGA. Sourced from immuneACCESS, this table was stored by TCRdb with only in-frame sequences that have V and J called. A share of the clones is absent; for the studies checked, an unresolved V gene accounts for under half, and the remainder has no known explanation. That table is the source of V, J and clone size, and D and trimming were worked out from the DNA. Within this sample are about 590,000 clones, with 95% to 96% of them counted one time only. Around 0.097% of the sample rests with the top ten.

CD8 naive samples consisted of CD45RO-negative cells that were positively selected for CCR7, yielding a CD45RA+CCR7+ population without TemRA cells. The donors were healthy, HIV-negative adults who had no recently reported acute infections or vaccinations. Only Caucasian adults living in Nashville, Tennessee, USA were represented among the donors. Blood was collected by leukapheresis, and PBMCs were isolated by Ficoll-Histopaque density gradient centrifugation and then cryopreserved in liquid nitrogen vapor phase. Purity and quantity of every magnetically sorted T cell population were checked by analytical flow cytometry. Genomic DNA was isolated from every sorted fraction and measured by UV absorbance on a Nanodrop 2000c.

The specimen sequenced was naive CD8+ T cells sorted from blood. Per the publication, the cell subset or site label means: CD45RA+CCR7+. The clonotype originates from a woman in her twenties or thirties in good health. The chain couples TRBV7-9 to TRBJ1-1; the D gene is possibly TRBD1, with 5 bases matching. The nucleotide sequence is TGTGCCAGCAGCTTACCTGACAGTGAGGCGGGGACTGAAGCTTTCTTT. This gives the protein CASSLPDSEAGTEAFF.